Following are 31 T cell receptor beta chains from one sample sequenced in a study of neurological immune-mediated disorders. Via MiXCR, TCRdb re-called the 5' RACE reads, giving one row per CDR3 protein. Among around 58,000 distinct CDR3 sequences listed, about 3.4% were seen once. Material: PBMCs. All receptors come from a woman aged 60-70 years with multiple sclerosis.

This clonotype was found many times. V is TRBV20-1 and J is TRBJ1-1, with 12 positions matching TRBD1. There are 16 residues in the CDR3. Germline V gene data show CDR1 as DFQATT and CDR2 as SNEGSKA (reference sequence). With V trimmed by 5 bases and J by 5 bases, 12 bases remained unmatched. This CDR3 is CSARPGTGGGRTEAFF. DNA for the CDR3: TGCAGTGCTCGTCCCGGGACAGGGGGCGGGAGGACTGAAGCTTTCTTT.

This clonotype was counted ten times or more. This sequence joins TRBV29-1 and TRBJ2-5, with D possibly matching TRBD1 (6 bases). Trimming pared 8 bases from V and 2 bases from J, leaving 15 bases between. This CDR3 comprises 13 residues. Per the germline V gene, CDR1 is SQVTM and CDR2 is ANQGSEA. As DNA, the CDR3 is TGCAGCTGGTCGACAGGCGCACAAGAGACCCAGTACTTC. Residues: CSWSTGAQETQYF. Full variable domain (rest looked up from reference TRBV29-1 and TRBJ2-5): SAVISQKPSRDICQRGTSLTIQCQVDSQVTMMFWYRQQPGQSLTLIATANQGSEATYESGFVIDKFPISRPNLTFSTLTVSNMSPEDSSIYLCSWSTGAQETQYFGPGTRLLVL.

This clonotype was counted ten times or more. V is TRBV4-1 and J is TRBJ1-2; a weak D match, TRBD1 (6 bases). Deletions cut 4 bases from V and 4 bases from J, with 13 bases between. Germline lookup yields CDR1 MGHRA and CDR2 YSYEKL. CDR3 size: 14 residues. The CDR3 protein is CASSRGQNPYGYTF. The CDR3 bases are TGCGCCAGCAGCCGGGGGCAGAACCCCTATGGCTACACCTTC.

This clonotype has a count of ten or more. The chain couples TRBV3-1 to TRBJ1-2; 9 bases are a match to TRBD1. This CDR3 comprises 15 residues. The V segment lost 2 bases and the J segment 7 bases; nucleotides outside the gene matches: 8. Germline CDR1 and CDR2: LGHDT and YNNKEL (reference sequence). CDR3 residues: CASSQPKQGARGYTF. In DNA, the CDR3 is TGTGCCAGCAGCCAACCGAAACAGGGGGCGCGTGGCTACACCTTC.

Concerning this clonotype: This may arise from a read error, as a much more abundant clone is one base away. V usage is TRBV28 and J usage is TRBJ1-1; 7 bases are a match to TRBD1. CDR1 is MDHEN and CDR2 is SYDVKM in the germline V gene. The CDR3 sequence is 15 residues long. The CDR3 nucleotides read TGTGTCAGCAGTTCCAGACAGGGAAGGAACACTGAAGCTTTCTTT. Translating gives CVSSSRQGRNTEAFF. Full variable domain (missing parts from reference TRBV28 and TRBJ1-1): DVKVTQSSRYLVKRTGEKVFLECVQDMDHENMFWYRQDPGLGLRLIYFSYDVKMKEKGDIPEGYSVSREKKERFSLILESASTNQTSMYLCVSSSRQGRNTEAFFGQGTRLTVV.

Only a few counts were recorded for this clonotype. The genes are TRBV20-1 and TRBJ1-2; D is perhaps TRBD1 (5 bases). CDR1 DFQATT and CDR2 SNEGSKA come from the germline V gene (reference sequence). V dropped 3 bases and J dropped 0 bases, with 11 bases sitting between them. CDR3 size: 14 residues. CDR3 region: CSASGGTSNYGYTF. CDR3 nucleotide sequence: TGCAGTGCTAGTGGGGGGACCTCTAACTATGGCTACACCTTC.

This clonotype was counted ten times or more. The CDR3 protein is CSVDFQETQYF. The DNA for the CDR3 is TGCAGCGTGGACTTCCAAGAGACCCAGTACTTC. V is TRBV29-1 and J is TRBJ2-5, with D possibly being TRBD2 (5 bases). This CDR3 spans 11 amino acids. Germline V gene sequence: CDR1 SQVTM, CDR2 ANQGSEA. V was pared by 6 bases and J by 1 base, with 6 bases between.

Regarding this clonotype: The junction and the germline gene differ at one end; a read error may be behind it. This chain links TRBV5-1 with TRBJ1-4; D is perhaps TRBD1 (6 bases). The CDR3 extends over 15 amino acids. Germline V gene sequence: CDR1 SGHRS, CDR2 YFSETQ. CDR3 region: CASSLTGCQNEKLSF. In DNA form, the CDR3 reads TGCGCCAGCAGCTTAACAGGGTGCCAGAATGAAAAACTGTCTTTT.

This clonotype was found many times. The rearrangement joins TRBV20-1 to TRBJ1-5; tentative D call: TRBD1 (5 bases). V dropped 5 bases and J dropped 0 bases, with 11 bases sitting between them. CDR1 and CDR2 from the germline V gene are DFQATT and SNEGSKA (reference sequence). The CDR3 consists of 14 residues. The CDR3 reads CSAYPGLSNQPQHF. The DNA for the CDR3 is TGCAGTGCTTACCCGGGACTTAGCAATCAGCCCCAGCATTTT.

Many counts were recorded for this clonotype. The chain employs TRBV4-1 and TRBJ2-7, with 15 bases that match TRBD2. Unmatched junction bases numbered 6, after V lost 3 bases and J lost 3 bases. From germline, CDR1 is MGHRA and CDR2 YSYEKL. This CDR3 region has 17 residues. The CDR3 region is CASSHGLAGGGFYEQYF. In DNA form, the CDR3 reads TGCGCCAGCAGCCATGGACTAGCGGGGGGGGGCTTCTACGAGCAGTACTTC.

In this sample, this clonotype turned up many times. The V call is TRBV7-9, the J call TRBJ2-7, with D possibly being TRBD1 (6 bases). The germline V gene encodes CDR1 SEHNR and CDR2 FQNEAQ (reference sequence). V was cut by 3 bases and J by 6 bases, with 18 bases left in between. This CDR3 spans 15 amino acids. CDR3 protein: CASSFPPGQGLEQYF. CDR3 nucleotides: TGTGCCAGCAGCTTCCCCCCGGGGCAGGGGCTCGAGCAGTACTTC.

Many counts were recorded for this clonotype. The V and J genes are TRBV10-1 and TRBJ2-3, with 7 nucleotides matching TRBD2. This CDR3 is built from 16 residues. CDR1 is WNHNN, CDR2 SYGVQD, per germline (reference sequence). Trimming cost V 7 bases and J 0 bases; bases outside gene matches: 10. In DNA, the CDR3 is TGCGCCAGCATTATCGTCCTAGCGGCTAGCACAGATACGCAGTATTTT. Translation: CASIIVLAASTDTQYF.

Many counts were recorded for this clonotype. The V gene is TRBV5-1, the J gene TRBJ2-7; no clear D gene. The germline gives CDR1 SGHRS, CDR2 YFSETQ. The CDR3 has 12 amino acids. V was cut by 1 base and J by 3 bases, with 5 bases left in between. CDR3 coding DNA: TGCGCCAGCAGCTTGAATGGCTACGAGCAGTACTTC. Its translation is CASSLNGYEQYF.

This clonotype was picked up many times. The CDR3 loop is CASSPQRESYNEQFF. CDR3 nucleotide sequence: TGTGCCAGCAGCCCCCAGCGGGAGAGCTACAATGAGCAGTTCTTC. This chain uses TRBV11-2 with TRBJ2-1, with 8 bases that match TRBD2. Germline CDR1 SGHAT, CDR2 FQNNGV. With 5 bases clipped from V and 3 bases from J, the junction kept 6 bases outside the gene matches. This CDR3 is built from 15 residues.

The chain uses TRBV6-2 or TRBV6-3 and TRBJ2-3; weak D call: TRBD1 (6 bases). Trimming cost V 8 bases and J 1 base, with 10 bases left between them. This CDR3 is 13 amino acids long. CDR1 is MNHEY and CDR2 is SVGEGT in the germline V gene. In nucleotides, the CDR3 is TGTGCCAGCCGGAAGGGGGGCACAGATACGCAGTATTTT. As protein: CASRKGGTDTQYF.

This clonotype was observed many times. The V gene is TRBV7-2, the J gene TRBJ2-3, with unresolved D. Per germline, CDR1 SGHTA and CDR2 FQGNSA. The CDR3 is 13 amino acids. V gave up 1 base and J gave up 6 bases, with 8 bases separating them. This CDR3 reads CASSLDGVDTQYF. The CDR3 nucleotides read TGTGCCAGCAGCTTAGATGGGGTCGATACGCAGTATTTT.

This clonotype was seen at least ten times. The V call is TRBV4-1, the J call TRBJ2-5; D possibly corresponds to TRBD2 (5 bases). Germline CDR1 and CDR2: MGHRA and YSYEKL. This CDR3 contains 14 residues. Trimming pared 4 bases from V and 0 bases from J, leaving 9 bases between. The CDR3 spells CASSPGLYQETQYF. CDR3 bases: TGCGCCAGCAGCCCCGGACTCTACCAAGAGACCCAGTACTTC.

This clonotype was observed at least ten times. The rearrangement uses TRBV9 and TRBJ2-6; the match to TRBD1 covers 10 bases. CDR1 is SGDLS and CDR2 is YYNGEE in the germline V gene. V shed 6 bases, J shed 4 bases, and the junction held 10 bases outside the gene matches. CDR3 length: 17 residues. CDR3 sequence (DNA): TGTGCCAGCACCGATCGGGACAGGGGTTCCGGGGCCAACGTCCTGACTTTC. It translates to CASTDRDRGSGANVLTF.

There are many counts of this clonotype. The V and J genes are TRBV10-3 and TRBJ2-2; D might be TRBD1 or TRBD2, each matching 6 bases. The germline CDR1 and CDR2 sequences are ENHRY and SYGVKD. Trimming shortened V by 5 bases and J by 2 bases, and 21 bases separated the two germline ends. The CDR3 runs to 18 residues. The CDR3 here is CAISPYYGGGDNTGELFF. CDR3 nucleotide sequence: TGTGCCATCAGTCCCTATTACGGAGGGGGAGATAACACCGGGGAGCTGTTTTTT.

This clonotype was seen many times. The chain is built from TRBV15 and TRBJ2-3; D is possibly TRBD2 (6 bases). The V end lost 0 bases, the J end lost 1 base, and 8 bases lay between the germline ends. The CDR3 runs to 15 residues. Germline V gene data show CDR1 as LNHNV and CDR2 as YYDKDF (reference sequence). CDR3 amino acids: CATSRDWGGTDTQYF. The CDR3 DNA reads as TGTGCCACCAGCAGAGATTGGGGGGGCACAGATACGCAGTATTTT.

This clonotype was seen ten or more times. The chain joins TRBV29-1 to TRBJ2-7; D remains ambiguous. V was pared by 4 bases and J by 3 bases, with 7 bases between. The length of the CDR3 is 11 residues. Germline loops: CDR1 SQVTM, CDR2 ANQGSEA. CDR3 sequence reads: CSVAGDYEQYF. CDR3 sequence (DNA): TGCAGCGTTGCAGGAGACTACGAGCAGTACTTC.

The table lists this clonotype with many counts. The chain couples TRBV9 to TRBJ2-1; 8 nucleotides align to TRBD2. V trimming: 0 bases; J trimming: 9 bases; junction bases outside the gene matches: 11. The CDR3 loop spans 16 amino acids. Germline CDR1 is SGDLS and CDR2 is YYNGEE. CDR3 amino acids: CASSVDPGLVIGEQFF. The DNA for the CDR3 is TGTGCCAGCAGCGTAGACCCGGGACTAGTTATCGGTGAGCAGTTCTTC.

This clonotype was seen many times. The chain combines TRBV4-3 with TRBJ1-4; D uncertain. The CDR3 is made up of 14 amino acids. V lost 1 base and J lost 10, with 13 bases in between. Germline V gives CDR1 LGHNA, CDR2 YSLEER. The DNA of the CDR3 is TGCGCCAGCAGCCAAGTTCATGCGGGTACAAAACTGTTTTTT. As protein: CASSQVHAGTKLFF.

This clonotype was recorded at least ten times. The rearrangement uses TRBV29-1 and TRBJ2-7; D call uncertain. This CDR3 comprises 14 residues. The V gene lost 1 base and the J gene lost 6 bases, with 16 bases spanning the gap. In germline, CDR1 is SQVTM, CDR2 ANQGSEA. The CDR3 reads CSVEGSHMESEQYF. The CDR3 nucleotides read TGCAGCGTTGAAGGGTCCCACATGGAAAGCGAGCAGTACTTC.

Many counts were recorded for this clonotype. This chain joins TRBV5-1 and TRBJ2-2; the D gene is possibly TRBD2 (6 bases). The CDR3 loop spans 14 amino acids. The V end lost 4 bases, the J end lost 6 bases, and 13 bases lay between the germline ends. CDR1 SGHRS and CDR2 YFSETQ come from the germline V gene. The CDR3 DNA reads TGCGCCAGCAGCCGCGGGACTGAGTCCGGGGAGCTGTTTTTT. It specifies CASSRGTESGELFF.

This clonotype was detected many times. V is TRBV7-3 and J is TRBJ1-1; the D gene is possibly TRBD1 (5 bases). This CDR3 has 13 residues. V dropped 4 bases and J dropped 1 base, with 7 bases sitting between them. The germline V gene has CDR1 SGHTA and CDR2 FQGTGA. This CDR3 is CASSSQGNTEAFF. The CDR3 coding sequence is TGTGCCAGCAGCTCTCAGGGGAACACTGAAGCTTTCTTT.

Many counts were recorded for this clonotype. This chain joins TRBV5-5 and TRBJ2-1; D not resolved. Deletions cut 6 bases from V and 7 bases from J, with 14 bases between. The CDR3 length is 13 residues. The germline CDR1 and CDR2 sequences are SGHKS and YYEKEE (reference sequence). CDR3 residues: CASTPGVGNEQFF. CDR3 nucleotide sequence: TGTGCCAGCACCCCTGGGGTCGGGAATGAGCAGTTCTTC.

This clonotype was seen many times. J is TRBJ1-1 and V is TRBV29-1, with 7 bases matching TRBD1. The J segment lost 1 base and the V segment lost 6 bases, leaving 8 bases of the junction unmatched. The CDR3 has 14 residues. CDR1 and CDR2 (germline): SQVTM, ANQGSEA. CDR3 sequence: CSVQRGTANTEAFF. CDR3 bases: TGCAGCGTGCAACGTGGGACAGCGAACACTGAAGCTTTCTTT.

This clonotype occurred many times. The gene calls are TRBV5-1 and TRBJ2-1; 13 bases line up with TRBD2. J gave up 5 bases and V 4 bases, and 12 bases lay outside the gene matches. Germline V lookup: CDR1 SGHRS, CDR2 YFSETQ. This CDR3 region has 18 residues. CDR3 loop: CASSLTSGRASLHNEQFF. The CDR3 bases are TGCGCCAGCAGCCTAACTAGCGGGAGGGCCTCCTTACACAATGAGCAGTTCTTC.

The table lists this clonotype with many counts. The chain carries TRBV7-2 and TRBJ2-5, with 7 bases matching TRBD1. Germline CDR1 SGHTA, CDR2 FQGNSA. The CDR3 is 13 amino acids. The V gene end was trimmed by 1 base and the J gene end by 5 bases; junction bases not matched to a gene: 1. CDR3 coding DNA: TGTGCCAGCAGCTTAGACAGGGGTGAGACCCAGTACTTC. Amino acids: CASSLDRGETQYF.

There are many counts of this clonotype. The V gene is TRBV7-8, the J gene TRBJ2-3; 7 bases are shared with TRBD2. The CDR3 totals 16 residues. V gave up 2 bases and J gave up 2 bases; unmatched junction bases: 7. In germline, CDR1 is SGHVS, CDR2 FQNEAQ. The CDR3: CASSLFASGDTDTQYF. DNA of the CDR3: TGTGCCAGCAGCTTATTCGCTAGCGGAGACACAGATACGCAGTATTTT.